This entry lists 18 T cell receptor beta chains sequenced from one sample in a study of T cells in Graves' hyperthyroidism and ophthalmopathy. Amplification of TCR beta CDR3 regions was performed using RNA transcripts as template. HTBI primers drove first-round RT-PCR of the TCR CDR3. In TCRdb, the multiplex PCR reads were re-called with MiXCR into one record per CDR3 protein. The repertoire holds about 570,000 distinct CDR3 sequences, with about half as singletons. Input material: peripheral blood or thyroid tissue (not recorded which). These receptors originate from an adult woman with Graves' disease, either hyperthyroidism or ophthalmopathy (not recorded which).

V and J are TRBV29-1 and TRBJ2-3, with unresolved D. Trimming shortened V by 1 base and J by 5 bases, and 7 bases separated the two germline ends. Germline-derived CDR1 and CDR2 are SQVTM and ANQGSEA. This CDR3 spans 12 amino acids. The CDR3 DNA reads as TGCAGCGTTGAAGGACTTGAAGATACGCAGTATTTT. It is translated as CSVEGLEDTQYF.

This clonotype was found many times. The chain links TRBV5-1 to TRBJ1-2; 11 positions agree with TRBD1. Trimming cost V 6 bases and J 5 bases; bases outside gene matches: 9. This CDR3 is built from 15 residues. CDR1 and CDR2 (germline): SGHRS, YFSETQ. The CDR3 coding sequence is TGCGCCAGCAACCCAGGACAGGGGGCGTATTATGGCTACACCTTC. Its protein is CASNPGQGAYYGYTF.

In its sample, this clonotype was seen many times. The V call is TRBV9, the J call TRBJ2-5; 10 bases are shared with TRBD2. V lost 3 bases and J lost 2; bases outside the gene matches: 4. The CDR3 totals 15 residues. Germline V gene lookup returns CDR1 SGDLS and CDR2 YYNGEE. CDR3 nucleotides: TGTGCCAGCAGCGCCGGGACTAGCGCACAAGAGACCCAGTACTTC. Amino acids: CASSAGTSAQETQYF.

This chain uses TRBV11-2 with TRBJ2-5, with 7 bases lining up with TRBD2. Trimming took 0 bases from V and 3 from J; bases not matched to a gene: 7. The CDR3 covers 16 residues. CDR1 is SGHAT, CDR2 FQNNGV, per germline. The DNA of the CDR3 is TGTGCCAGCAGCTTAGAGGGAGGGGCTACCAAAGAGACCCAGTACTTC. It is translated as CASSLEGGATKETQYF.

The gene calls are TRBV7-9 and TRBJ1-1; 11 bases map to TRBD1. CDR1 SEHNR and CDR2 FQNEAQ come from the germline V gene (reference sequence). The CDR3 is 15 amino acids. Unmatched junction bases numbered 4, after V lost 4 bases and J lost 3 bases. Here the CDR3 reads CASSSGTGGDTEAFF. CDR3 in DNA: TGTGCCAGCAGCTCTGGGACAGGGGGTGACACTGAAGCTTTCTTT.

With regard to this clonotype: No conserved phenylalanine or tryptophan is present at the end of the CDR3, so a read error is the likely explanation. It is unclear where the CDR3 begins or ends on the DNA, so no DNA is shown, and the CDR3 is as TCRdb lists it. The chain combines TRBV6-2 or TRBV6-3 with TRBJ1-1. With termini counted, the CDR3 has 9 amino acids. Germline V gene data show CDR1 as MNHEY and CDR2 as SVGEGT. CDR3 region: CASSPLGFY.

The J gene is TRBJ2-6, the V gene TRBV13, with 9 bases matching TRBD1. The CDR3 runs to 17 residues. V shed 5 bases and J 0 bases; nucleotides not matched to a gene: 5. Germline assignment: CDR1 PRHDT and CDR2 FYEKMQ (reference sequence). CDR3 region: CASSRDRVPSGANVLTF. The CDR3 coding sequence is TGTGCCAGCAGCAGGGACAGGGTTCCCTCTGGGGCCAACGTCCTGACTTTC.

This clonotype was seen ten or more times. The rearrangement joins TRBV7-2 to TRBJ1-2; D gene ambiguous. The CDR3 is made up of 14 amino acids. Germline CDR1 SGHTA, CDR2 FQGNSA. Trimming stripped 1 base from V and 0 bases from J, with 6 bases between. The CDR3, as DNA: TGTGCCAGCAGCTTAGAACAGACTAACTATGGCTACACCTTC. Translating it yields CASSLEQTNYGYTF. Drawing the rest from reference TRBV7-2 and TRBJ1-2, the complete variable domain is GAGVSQSPSNKVTEKGKDVELRCDPISGHTALYWYRQSLGQGLEFLIYFQGNSAPDKSGLPSDRFSAERTGGSVSTLTIQRTQQEDSAVYLCASSLEQTNYGYTFGSGTRLTVV.

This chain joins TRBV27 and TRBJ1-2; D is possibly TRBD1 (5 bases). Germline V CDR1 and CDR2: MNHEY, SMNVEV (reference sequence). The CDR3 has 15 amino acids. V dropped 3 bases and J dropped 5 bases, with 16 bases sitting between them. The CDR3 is CASSFLRGSEYGYTF. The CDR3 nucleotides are TGTGCCAGCAGTTTTTTAAGGGGTTCTGAGTATGGCTACACCTTC.

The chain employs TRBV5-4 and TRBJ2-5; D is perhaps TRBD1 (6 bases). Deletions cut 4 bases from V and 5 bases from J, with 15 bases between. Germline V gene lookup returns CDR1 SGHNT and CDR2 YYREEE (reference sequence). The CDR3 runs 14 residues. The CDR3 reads CASSKDSSRETQYF. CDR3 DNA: TGTGCCAGCAGCAAGGACAGCTCCAGGGAGACCCAGTACTTC.

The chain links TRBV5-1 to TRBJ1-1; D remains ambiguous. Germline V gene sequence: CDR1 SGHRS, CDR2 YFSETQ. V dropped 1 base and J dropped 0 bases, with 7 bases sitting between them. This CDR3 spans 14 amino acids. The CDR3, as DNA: TGCGCCAGCAGCTTGTACCATGTGAACACTGAAGCTTTCTTT. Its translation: CASSLYHVNTEAFF.

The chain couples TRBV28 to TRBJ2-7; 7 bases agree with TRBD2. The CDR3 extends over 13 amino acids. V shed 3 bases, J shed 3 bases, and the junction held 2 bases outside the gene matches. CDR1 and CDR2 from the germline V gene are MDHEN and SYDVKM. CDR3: CASSLSSGYEQYF. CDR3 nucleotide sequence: TGTGCCAGCAGTTTGTCTAGCGGCTACGAGCAGTACTTC.

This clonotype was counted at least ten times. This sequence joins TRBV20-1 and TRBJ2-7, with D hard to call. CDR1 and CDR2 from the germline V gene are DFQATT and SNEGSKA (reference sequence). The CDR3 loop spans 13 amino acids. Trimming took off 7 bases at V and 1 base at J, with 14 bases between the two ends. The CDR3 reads CSVPDARSYEQYF. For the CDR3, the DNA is TGCAGTGTTCCTGACGCCAGATCCTACGAGCAGTACTTC.

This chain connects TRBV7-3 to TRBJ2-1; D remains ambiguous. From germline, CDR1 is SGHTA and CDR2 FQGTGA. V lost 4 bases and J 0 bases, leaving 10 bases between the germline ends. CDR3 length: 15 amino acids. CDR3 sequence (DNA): TGTGCCAGCAGCTATGACTCGAGCTCCTACAATGAGCAGTTCTTC. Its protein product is CASSYDSSSYNEQFF.

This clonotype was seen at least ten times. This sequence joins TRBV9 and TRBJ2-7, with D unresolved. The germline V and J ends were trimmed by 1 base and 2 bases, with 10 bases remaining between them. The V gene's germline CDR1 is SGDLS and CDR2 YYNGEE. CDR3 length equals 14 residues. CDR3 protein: CASSVSTLPYEQYF. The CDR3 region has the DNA TGTGCCAGCAGCGTATCCACACTCCCCTACGAGCAGTACTTC. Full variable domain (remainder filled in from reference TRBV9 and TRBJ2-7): DSGVTQTPKHLITATGQRVTLRCSPRSGDLSVYWYQQSLDQGLQFLIQYYNGEERAKGNILERFSAQQFPDLHSELNLSSLELGDSALYFCASSVSTLPYEQYFGPGTRLTVT.

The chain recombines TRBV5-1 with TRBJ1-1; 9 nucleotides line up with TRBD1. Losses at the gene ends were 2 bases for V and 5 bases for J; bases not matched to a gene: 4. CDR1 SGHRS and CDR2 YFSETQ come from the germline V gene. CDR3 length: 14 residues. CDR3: CASSFGQGFTEAFF. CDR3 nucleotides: TGCGCCAGCAGCTTCGGACAGGGGTTTACTGAAGCTTTCTTT.

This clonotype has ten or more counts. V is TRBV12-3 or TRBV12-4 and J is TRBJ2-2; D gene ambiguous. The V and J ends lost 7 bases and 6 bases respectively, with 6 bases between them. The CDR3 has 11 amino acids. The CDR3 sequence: CASNGPGELFF. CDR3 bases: TGTGCCAGCAACGGACCCGGGGAGCTGTTTTTT.

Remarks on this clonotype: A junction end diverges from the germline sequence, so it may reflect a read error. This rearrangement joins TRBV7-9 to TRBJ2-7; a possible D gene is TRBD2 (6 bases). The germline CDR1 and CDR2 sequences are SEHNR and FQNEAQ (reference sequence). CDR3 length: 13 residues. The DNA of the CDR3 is TGTGCCAGCGGCTTGGGACTGTCCTACGAGCAGTACTTC. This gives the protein CASGLGLSYEQYF.